The sequence of this T cell receptor beta chain was determined in a study of metastatic and nonmetastatic thyroid tumors. On the study more broadly: Repertoires were compared across blood and tumor or nodule tissue from malignant and benign thyroid patients. Study-wide points: Relative to benign nodules, malignant thyroid tumors were reportedly characterized by significantly elevated TCR beta diversity in blood and tumor.

The CDR3 covers 13 residues. The germline V gene encodes CDR1 DFQATT and CDR2 SNEGSKA (reference sequence). V gave up 4 bases and J gave up 2 bases, with 11 bases separating them. In the original processing: Researchers built a distant-metastasis classifier for papillary thyroid cancer that drew on CDR3 differences across clinicopathological groups. TCRdb re-clonotyped the PCR reads via MiXCR. V and J calls and clone size were set by TCRdb, not the authors. Among tens of thousands of clones, 25% to 30% were seen once, and the ten largest hold around 9.9%. Thyroid surgery was performed in patients who had received no treatment beforehand. Turning to this clone: The antigen remains undetermined.

Sequencing was done on a sample of blood. The sequence came from a male donor with papillary thyroid cancer or a benign thyroid nodule (not recorded which). Some clones in this sample may be carry-over from other donors' samples. The chain couples TRBV20-1 to TRBJ1-2, with D possibly being TRBD1 (5 bases). The CDR3 is CSATGTANYGYTF. Here the CDR3 DNA reads TGCAGTGCTACCGGGACGGCGAACTATGGCTACACCTTC.